This T cell receptor (beta chain) was identified during a study of Graves' ophthalmopathy and Graves' hyperthyroidism. Study background: Peripheral blood (taken before any treatment) was collected at initial diagnosis.

Clinical symptoms, serum thyroxine, TRAb, thyroid ultrasound and orbital computed tomography determined diagnosis. V dropped 3 bases and J dropped 7 bases, with 9 bases sitting between them. CDR1 and CDR2 (germline): DFQATT, SNEGSKA (reference sequence). The CDR3 loop spans 11 amino acids. As the template, RNA transcripts were used to amplify TCR beta CDR3 regions. Second-round multiplex PCR followed a first-round RT-PCR using HTBI primers. TCRdb re-called the multiplex PCR reads through MiXCR, storing one row per CDR3 protein. Of hundreds of thousands of distinct CDR3 sequences listed, under 50% are singletons. Worth noting for this clonotype: A much larger clonotype is one base distant, so this may be a read error.

The chain joins TRBV20-1 to TRBJ1-2; no firm D call. The sequenced sample was peripheral blood. This sequence originates from an adult man with Graves' ophthalmopathy. Here the CDR3 reads CSASDESGYTF. In DNA, the CDR3 is TGCAGTGCTAGTGATGAAAGTGGCTACACCTTC.